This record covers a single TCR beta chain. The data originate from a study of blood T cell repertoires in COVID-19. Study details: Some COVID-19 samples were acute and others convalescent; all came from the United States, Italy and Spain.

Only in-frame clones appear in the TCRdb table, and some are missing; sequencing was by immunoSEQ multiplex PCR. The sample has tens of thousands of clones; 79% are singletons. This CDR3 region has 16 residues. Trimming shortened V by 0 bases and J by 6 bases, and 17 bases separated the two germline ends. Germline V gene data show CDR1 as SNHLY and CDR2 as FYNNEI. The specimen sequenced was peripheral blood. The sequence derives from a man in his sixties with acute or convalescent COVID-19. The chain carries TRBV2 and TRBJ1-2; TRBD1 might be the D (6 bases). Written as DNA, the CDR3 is TGTGCCAGCAGTGAAGCCTTCCGTACAGGGTCGGATGGCTACACCTTC. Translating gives CASSEAFRTGSDGYTF.